These 20 T cell receptor beta chains share one sample of origin, sequenced in a study of human T cells and chemical hapten exposure. Each CDR3 protein is one row after TCRdb ran MiXCR on the RACE reads. The sample lists tens of thousands of distinct CDR3 sequences, 7.5% to 10% occurring once. Stated time point: patch test 1, 2 weeks after DPC sensitization. Sample treatment: therapeutic diphenylcyclopropenone sensitization with weekly scalp DPC. The specimen was whole blood, collected in connection with sensitization to the hapten diphenylcyclopropenone (DPC). The origin of the receptors is a woman aged 35 to 49 with alopecia areata. Some clones in this sample may be carry-over from other donors' samples.

This clonotype was observed at least ten times. V gene TRBV18 combines with J gene TRBJ1-1, with TRBD1 matching over 7 bases. Germline V lookup: CDR1 KGHSH, CDR2 LQKENI. V shed 3 bases, J shed 10 bases, and the junction held 5 bases outside the gene matches. CDR3 length equals 12 residues. Here the CDR3 DNA reads TGTGCCAGCTCACCGGGGACAGTTGGAGCTTTCTTT. Translation gives CASSPGTVGAFF.

This clonotype was observed many times. This rearrangement joins TRBV7-4 to TRBJ2-7; D might be TRBD2 (5 bases). This CDR3 region has 13 residues. Germline CDR1 SGHVT, CDR2 SQSDAQ. The V gene lost 1 base and the J gene lost 4 bases, with 8 bases spanning the gap. CDR3 sequence reads: CASSLEWTYEQYF. CDR3 DNA: TGTGCCAGCAGCTTAGAGTGGACTTACGAGCAGTACTTC.

The sample holds many counts of this clonotype. The rearrangement links TRBV18 to TRBJ1-1; no reliable D call. This CDR3 has 15 residues. CDR1 is KGHSH, CDR2 LQKENI, per germline. V was clipped by 6 bases and J by 0 bases, with 14 bases between them. CDR3 DNA: TGTGCCAGCTCGTATGAAGGACGGATGAACACTGAAGCTTTCTTT. Translated, it gives CASSYEGRMNTEAFF.

This clonotype was seen ten or more times. J is TRBJ1-1 and V is TRBV20-1, with TRBD1 matching 7 bases. The CDR3 sequence is 14 residues long. With V trimmed by 0 bases and J by 7 bases, 8 bases remained unmatched. The germline V gene has CDR1 DFQATT and CDR2 SNEGSKA (reference sequence). The CDR3 nucleotides are TGCAGTGCTAGAGAACAGGGGTATTCAGGTGAAGCTTTCTTT. This translates into CSAREQGYSGEAFF.

This clonotype has a count of ten or more. V usage is TRBV7-2 and J usage is TRBJ1-3; D is ambiguous. Germline V gene lookup returns CDR1 SGHTA and CDR2 FQGNSA. The CDR3 sequence is 11 residues long. V was pared by 3 bases and J by 7 bases, with 4 bases between. CDR3 sequence (DNA): TGTGCCAGCAGCTTCCGTAACACCATATATTTT. Its protein product is CASSFRNTIYF.

This clonotype showed up many times. V is TRBV24-1 and J is TRBJ2-3; D is ambiguous. The CDR3 length is 13 residues. Germline V gene sequence: CDR1 KGHDR, CDR2 SFDVKD. The V gene lost 5 bases and the J gene lost 3 bases, with 8 bases spanning the gap. CDR3 protein: CATSVMGTDTQYF. The CDR3 DNA follows: TGTGCCACCAGTGTTATGGGGACAGATACGCAGTATTTT.

This sequence joins TRBV21-1 and TRBJ1-2. TRBV21-1 is described as a pseudogene. The CDR3 runs to 8 residues. The CDR3: CAAVGYTF. The CDR3 DNA reads as TGTGCCGCGGTGGGCTACACCTTC.

Ten or more counts support this clonotype. J is TRBJ1-4 and V is TRBV28; D gene ambiguous. In germline, CDR1 is MDHEN, CDR2 SYDVKM. This CDR3 contains 10 residues. V lost 8 bases and J 8 bases, leaving 6 bases between the germline ends. CDR3: CASEGEKLFF. The CDR3 DNA reads as TGTGCCAGCGAGGGAGAAAAACTGTTTTTT. Variable domain in full (rest from reference TRBV28 and TRBJ1-4): DVKVTQSSRYLVKRTGEKVFLECVQDMDHENMFWYRQDPGLGLRLIYFSYDVKMKEKGDIPEGYSVSREKKERFSLILESASTNQTSMYLCASEGEKLFFGSGTQLSVL.

The chain has TRBV6-2 or TRBV6-3 and TRBJ2-7; the D gene could be TRBD1 or TRBD2 (5 bases each). CDR3 length equals 13 residues. Germline-derived CDR1 and CDR2 are MNHEY and SVGEGT. V lost 4 bases and J lost 6, with 13 bases in between. CDR3 region: CASSSRQGAEQYF. In nucleotides, the CDR3 is TGTGCCAGCAGTTCCCGCCAGGGAGCCGAGCAGTACTTC.

This clonotype was observed at least ten times. The chain has TRBV20-1 and TRBJ2-7; 7 bases map to TRBD2. After removal of 1 base from V and 6 bases from J, the junction contained 9 bases not matched to a gene. CDR1 and CDR2 from the germline V gene are DFQATT and SNEGSKA (reference sequence). The CDR3 extends over 14 amino acids. The CDR3 sequence: CSARVGTILREQYF. The CDR3 bases are TGCAGTGCTAGAGTTGGGACTATACTCCGCGAGCAGTACTTC.

This clonotype appeared many times. V usage is TRBV5-6 and J usage is TRBJ1-4; D perhaps matches TRBD1 (5 bases). V was shortened by 5 bases and J by 0 bases, with 14 bases between the two germline ends. The CDR3 extends over 16 amino acids. CDR1 and CDR2 (germline): SGHDT, YYEEEE. This chain's CDR3 is CASREGDLPTNEKLFF. In nucleotides, the CDR3 is TGTGCCAGCAGGGAAGGGGATTTGCCAACTAATGAAAAACTGTTTTTT. The whole variable domain, remainder taken from reference TRBV5-6 and TRBJ1-4, is DAGVTQSPTHLIKTRGQQVTLRCSPKSGHDTVSWYQQALGQGPQFIFQYYEEEERQRGNFPDRFSGHQFPNYSSELNVNALLLGDSALYLCASREGDLPTNEKLFFGSGTQLSVL.

The chain links TRBV5-1 to TRBJ2-3, with D hard to call. The ends were cut back, 0 bases at V and 2 bases at J, with 7 bases in the middle. Germline V gene sequence: CDR1 SGHRS, CDR2 YFSETQ. This CDR3 contains 14 residues. The CDR3 here is CASSLEPNTDTQYF. For the CDR3, the DNA is TGCGCCAGCAGCTTGGAACCGAACACAGATACGCAGTATTTT.

This clonotype was detected many times. V is TRBV6-5 and J is TRBJ2-1; 7 bases line up with TRBD1. The junction had 7 bases not matched to a gene; V was cut back by 7 bases and J by 4 bases. CDR3 length equals 14 residues. Germline-derived CDR1 and CDR2 are MNHEY and SVGAGI. The CDR3 nucleotides read TGTGCCAGCAACAGGGGTCGAACTTACAATGAGCAGTTCTTC. The encoded protein is CASNRGRTYNEQFF.

This clonotype was seen repeatedly, ten times or more. V and J are TRBV6-2 or TRBV6-3 and TRBJ1-3; D gene unclear. This CDR3 region has 14 residues. CDR1 and CDR2 (germline): MNHEY, SVGEGT. The V end lost 1 base, the J end lost 2 bases, and 6 bases lay between the germline ends. This chain's CDR3 is CASSYLEPGNTIYF. The CDR3, as DNA: TGTGCCAGCAGTTACTTGGAACCTGGAAACACCATATATTTT.

This clonotype was detected only a few times. The chain combines TRBV21-1 with TRBJ2-2; TRBD1 is taken as the D call from the table, unchecked against the DNA. TRBV21-1 is a known pseudogene. The CDR3 is made up of 18 amino acids. The CDR3 bases are TGTGCCAGCAGCAATTGGATCGGGACACCAATGAACACCGGGGAGCTGTTTTTT. Amino acid sequence: CASSNWIGTPMNTGELFF.

This clonotype was observed a handful of times. The chain joins TRBV4-3 to TRBJ2-3; 9 positions match TRBD2. The ends lost 0 bases at V and 1 base at J; junction bases unmatched: 11. This CDR3 region has 19 residues. The germline gives CDR1 LGHNA, CDR2 YSLEER. This CDR3 reads CASSQERLAGPIRTDTQYF. The CDR3 nucleotides are TGCGCCAGCAGCCAAGAGAGGCTAGCGGGGCCGATTCGCACAGATACGCAGTATTTT.

This clonotype was seen repeatedly, ten times or more. The rearrangement joins TRBV25-1 to TRBJ2-7; D is unresolved. V lost 5 bases and J 5 bases, leaving 16 bases between the germline ends. CDR1 MGHDK and CDR2 SYGVNS come from the germline V gene. The CDR3 extends over 14 amino acids. CDR3 protein: CASSSARGMDEQYF. The CDR3 bases are TGTGCCAGCAGTTCGGCCCGAGGAATGGACGAGCAGTACTTC.

This clonotype was detected many times. V and J are TRBV6-5 and TRBJ1-1; 7 positions match TRBD1. V gave up 1 base and J gave up 3 bases; unmatched junction bases: 2. Germline CDR1 and CDR2: MNHEY and SVGAGI. The CDR3 has 14 amino acids. The CDR3 nucleotides are TGTGCCAGCAGTTACTTCCAGGGGGACACTGAAGCTTTCTTT. Protein: CASSYFQGDTEAFF.

This clonotype showed up many times. The chain has TRBV5-1 and TRBJ1-1; the match to TRBD1 covers 8 bases. There are 18 residues in the CDR3. V dropped 4 bases and J dropped 4; count of bases not matched to a gene: 18. The germline V gene encodes CDR1 SGHRS and CDR2 YFSETQ. The DNA for the CDR3 is TGCGCCAGCAGCACCATGGGCAGGGGGCTCTCCTCAATCACTGAAGCTTTCTTT. It is translated as CASSTMGRGLSSITEAFF.

V and J are TRBV7-9 and TRBJ1-1; D call uncertain. Germline CDR1 SEHNR, CDR2 FQNEAQ (reference sequence). The CDR3 sequence is 13 residues long. V was trimmed by 2 bases and J by 4 bases, leaving 8 bases between them. CDR3 nucleotides: TGTGCCAGCAGCTTACTCGTTAGCACTGAAGCTTTCTTT. It is translated as CASSLLVSTEAFF.